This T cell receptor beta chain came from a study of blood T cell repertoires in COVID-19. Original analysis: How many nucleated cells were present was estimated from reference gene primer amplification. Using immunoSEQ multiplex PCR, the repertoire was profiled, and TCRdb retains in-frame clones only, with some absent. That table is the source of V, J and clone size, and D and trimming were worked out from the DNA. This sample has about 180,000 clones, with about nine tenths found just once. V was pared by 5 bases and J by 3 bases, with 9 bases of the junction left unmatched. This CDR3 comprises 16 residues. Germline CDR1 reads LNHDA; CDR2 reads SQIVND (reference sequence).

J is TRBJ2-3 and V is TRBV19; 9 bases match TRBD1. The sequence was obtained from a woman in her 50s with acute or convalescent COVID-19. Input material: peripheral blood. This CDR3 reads CASSVAGTGRTDTQYF. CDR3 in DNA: TGTGCCAGTAGTGTCGCCGGGACAGGGAGAACAGATACGCAGTATTTT.